Sequencing of this T cell receptor (beta chain) was carried out in a study of T-cell memory formation after mild COVID-19 (dated by TCRdb to the early 2020s). In terms of the full investigation: Most TCR sequence clusters were specific to one of the two donors. T-cell clones expanding and contracting after mild COVID-19 in two donors were tracked by longitudinal TCRalpha and TCRbeta repertoire sequencing. The cohort was made up of two young adult volunteers, one female and one male, who were previously healthy.

Ficoll-Paque density gradient centrifugation was used to isolate PBMCs. The sequencing machine was an Illumina NovaSeq 6000. TCRalpha and TCRbeta cDNA libraries were constructed by 5'RACE with constant-segment primers, with sample barcodes and unique molecular identifiers being introduced. Trizol reagent was used to extract RNA from every sample. Library amplification was performed in two PCR steps, and a second sample barcode and Illumina TruSeq adapters were introduced in the second step. The libraries were sequenced on an Illumina NovaSeq using 2 x 150 bp paired-end reads. Per the authors' processing: With migec v1.2.7, reads were demultiplexed and then collapsed into UMI-guided consensus sequences. With mixcr v2.1.11, UMI consensuses were aligned to TRA and TRB V and J templates and assembled into clonotypes. A clonotype was counted as expanded or contracted only if both edgeR and NoisET called the change significant, with noise models trained on biological replicates. For edgeR calls, the thresholds were a false discovery rate-adjusted p below 0.01 and a log2 fold-change of 1. PCA with hierarchical clustering of max-normalized trajectories of the 1000 most abundant clonotypes was used as exploratory dynamics analysis. Separately sequenced CD4+ and CD8+ repertoires were used to assign the CD4 or CD8 phenotype of responding clones. TCRdb took the public reads, trimmed them with fastp at Q25, ran MiXCR for clone calling and kept in-frame beta chains. Each record represents a unique CDR3 protein, reported with the most common genes and DNA among its rows. V and J calls and clone size were set by TCRdb, not the authors. The sample records under 650,000 distinct CDR3 sequences, approximately 19% of which are singletons. The top ten constitute approximately 12% of the sample.

General findings and caveats noted by the study authors: Contracting CD4+ clones were found mainly in CM and EM memory subsets, while CD8+ clones were enriched in EMRA. The detection of some responding clones in pre-infection memory suggests that pre-existing cross-reactive memory T cells joined the SARS-CoV-2 response. Whether the second-wave clones peaking on day 37 were SARS-CoV-2 specific was not confirmed. Only a couple of mild cases were covered in the study, and larger cohorts including severe cases with pre-infection samples were considered necessary. Balanced CD4/CD8 phenotypes were observed for clones contracting from day 15 to 85, whereas a bias towards CD4+ was observed for a second wave of clones expanding from day 15 to 37.

Including cysteine and phenylalanine, the CDR3 has 14 amino acids. CDR3 DNA only is kept here, 42 bases in frame from base 1. Per the germline V gene, SGHRS is the CDR1 and YFSETQ is the CDR2. V and J lose 1 base and 2 bases, and a span of 9 bases separates them. There are a few counts of this clonotype. This receptor's antigen is unknown. No per-base quality is available; no much larger clone lies one base away. The material sequenced was PBMCs or a T cell subset sorted from them (not recorded which). Recombination connected TRBV5-1 to TRBJ2-5, with the D gene not confidently named. The sequence was collected from an adult woman who had mild COVID-19 (a few samples of this study predate the infection). The sample titles of this study are shuffled in the database, so cell type and time point are left out; the donor was told from shared clones. The sequence in DNA is TGCGCCAGCAGCTTGTGGTCAGGACAAGAGACCCAGTACTTC. It translates to CASSLWSGQETQYF.